The next 25 T cell receptor beta chains were all read from a single sample in a study of T cells after yellow fever vaccination. TCRdb processed the 5' RACE reads anew with MiXCR; each CDR3 protein has one entry. The data show under 700,000 distinct CDR3 sequences, 17% seen once. Sequencing used PBMCs, obtained 5 days after the first yellow fever vaccination. These receptors were taken from a man aged 18 to 30 who received the YFV17D yellow fever vaccine.

The chain employs TRBV5-4 and TRBJ2-3, with D maybe TRBD2 (6 bases). CDR3 length: 12 amino acids. Germline-derived CDR1 and CDR2 are SGHNT and YYREEE (reference sequence). V shed 5 bases and J shed 4 bases, with 8 bases lying between them. Written as DNA, the CDR3 is TGTGCCAGCAGGTGGGACTCAGATACGCAGTATTTT. Its protein product is CASRWDSDTQYF.

In its sample, this clonotype was seen a few times. This chain uses TRBV12-3 or TRBV12-4 with TRBJ2-5; 12 nucleotides agree with TRBD2. Trimming cost V 6 bases and J 4 bases; bases outside gene matches: 9. This CDR3 has 16 residues. The CDR3 DNA sequence: TGTGCCAGCAGCCATCAACTAGCGGGGGGAGGAGAGACCCAGTACTTC. Translated: CASSHQLAGGGETQYF.

This clonotype was detected only a few times. The chain employs TRBV7-9 and TRBJ2-3, with 9 bases matching TRBD2. CDR1 and CDR2 from the germline V gene are SEHNR and FQNEAQ (reference sequence). V lost 5 bases and J lost 0; bases outside the gene matches: 9. CDR3 length: 17 residues. The CDR3 sequence is CASSPGTSGSSTDTQYF. The CDR3 DNA reads as TGTGCCAGCAGCCCCGGAACTAGCGGGTCGAGCACAGATACGCAGTATTTT.

This clonotype was recorded at least ten times. The V call is TRBV15, the J call TRBJ1-1; D may be TRBD1 (5 bases). The CDR3 is 13 residues long. Germline V gene data show CDR1 as LNHNV and CDR2 as YYDKDF (reference sequence). V lost 8 bases and J lost 1, with 11 bases in between. The CDR3 DNA is TGTGCCACCCAATCCACAGGGAACACTGAAGCTTTCTTT. Protein sequence: CATQSTGNTEAFF.

This chain uses TRBV20-1 with TRBJ2-7; 10 nucleotides agree with TRBD2. Germline CDR1 reads DFQATT; CDR2 reads SNEGSKA (reference sequence). The V and J ends lost 6 bases and 4 bases, in that order; junction bases with no gene match: 9. The length of the CDR3 is 14 residues. Here the CDR3 DNA reads TGCAGTGCCCGTGGCGGAGCGGGGGGGTACGAGCAGTACTTC. Translated: CSARGGAGGYEQYF.

This clonotype was found a few times. This chain links TRBV24-1 with TRBJ1-4; perhaps TRBD1 as D (6 bases). CDR1 and CDR2 from the germline V gene are KGHDR and SFDVKD. Trimming pared 3 bases from V and 6 bases from J, leaving 13 bases between. The CDR3 consists of 15 residues. The CDR3 reads CATSDTDRRDEKLFF. The CDR3 DNA reads as TGTGCCACCAGTGATACTGACAGGAGGGATGAAAAACTGTTTTTT.

The chain combines TRBV5-1 with TRBJ1-3; TRBD1 might be the D (6 bases). Trimming took off 5 bases at V and 2 bases at J, with 11 bases between the two ends. CDR3 length: 14 amino acids. In germline, CDR1 is SGHRS, CDR2 YFSETQ. The CDR3 region is CASSMGGPGNTIYF. CDR3 in DNA: TGCGCCAGCAGTATGGGGGGGCCTGGAAACACCATATATTTT.

The chain combines TRBV7-2 with TRBJ2-5; 8 bases are a match to TRBD1. V lost 1 base to trimming and J lost 5 bases; unmatched junction nucleotides: 3. The germline V gene encodes CDR1 SGHTA and CDR2 FQGNSA. This CDR3 is 14 amino acids long. CDR3 nucleotide sequence: TGTGCCAGCAGCTTAGACAGGGGGTGGGAGACCCAGTACTTC. It codes for CASSLDRGWETQYF.

As DNA, the CDR3 is TGTGCCAGCAGCTTACGATGGACAGGTAACTACGAGCAGTACTTC. Amino acid sequence: CASSLRWTGNYEQYF. The genes are TRBV11-2 and TRBJ2-7; TRBD1 aligns across 7 bases. There are 15 residues in the CDR3. In germline, CDR1 is SGHAT, CDR2 FQNNGV. V was clipped by 2 bases and J by 3 bases; unmatched bases: 7.

This chain uses TRBV5-4 with TRBJ2-3, with a possible D match to TRBD1 (5 bases). CDR1 is SGHNT and CDR2 is YYREEE in the germline V gene (reference sequence). V was cut by 0 bases and J by 3 bases, with 14 bases left in between. This CDR3 is 16 amino acids long. The CDR3 nucleotides are TGTGCCAGCAGCTTGGCGCAGGGAATCAGGACAGATACGCAGTATTTT. Translating it yields CASSLAQGIRTDTQYF.

In this sample, this clonotype turned up a few times. V is TRBV6-5 and J is TRBJ2-5; the match to TRBD2 covers 9 bases. From germline, CDR1 is MNHEY and CDR2 SVGAGI. The CDR3 has 15 residues. J gave up 3 bases and V 4 bases, and 6 bases lay outside the gene matches. For the CDR3, the DNA is TGTGCCAGCAGTTCCAGCGGGGGGAGGGAAGAGACCCAGTACTTC. Amino acids: CASSSSGGREETQYF.

This clonotype was found a few times. V is TRBV6-5 and J is TRBJ2-7; 8 bases match TRBD1. Trimming cost V 2 bases and J 2 bases; bases outside gene matches: 14. This CDR3 is built from 18 residues. Germline V lookup: CDR1 MNHEY, CDR2 SVGAGI. Here the CDR3 reads CASSYRIRGTGSTYEQYV. The DNA for the CDR3 is TGTGCCAGCAGTTACCGGATCCGAGGGACAGGTTCGACCTACGAGCAGTACGTC.

This clonotype appeared once. The rearrangement joins TRBV6-2 or TRBV6-3 to TRBJ2-2; D is possibly TRBD2 (7 bases). Germline V gives CDR1 MNHEY, CDR2 SVGEGT. The CDR3 length is 15 residues. Trimming removed 6 bases from V and 4 bases from J, with 15 bases in between. The CDR3 DNA reads TGTGCCAGCAGGCTTTTGGGGGGGCGCACCGGGGAGCTGTTTTTT. Its translation: CASRLLGGRTGELFF.

The genes are TRBV6-2 or TRBV6-3 and TRBJ2-1; D unclear. The CDR3 has 11 amino acids. V was pared by 6 bases and J by 10 bases, with 10 bases between. Looked up from germline, CDR1 is MNHEY and CDR2 is SVGEGT. The CDR3 loop is CASSQKGEQFF. CDR3 in DNA: TGTGCCAGCAGCCAAAAAGGAGAGCAGTTCTTC.

This clonotype has just a few counts. This chain connects TRBV12-3 or TRBV12-4 to TRBJ2-6; 10 nucleotides align to TRBD1. The CDR3 is 16 residues long. V lost 6 bases to trimming and J lost 0 bases; unmatched junction nucleotides: 2. The CDR3: CASRDRGLSGANVLTF. CDR3 nucleotide sequence: TGTGCCAGCAGAGACAGGGGGCTCTCTGGGGCCAACGTCCTGACTTTC.

A few counts support this clonotype. V gene TRBV19 combines with J gene TRBJ1-5, with a tentative D call TRBD1 (6 bases). The V end was cut by 5 bases, the J end by 3 bases, with 8 bases between. The CDR3 contains 13 residues. CDR1 is LNHDA and CDR2 is SQIVND in the germline V gene (reference sequence). For the CDR3, the DNA is TGTGCCAGTAGTGGGGGGCTCAATCAGCCCCAGCATTTT. Translated, it gives CASSGGLNQPQHF.

This clonotype was seen only a few times. The rearrangement uses TRBV13 and TRBJ1-2; 8 bases match TRBD1. V was clipped by 8 bases and J by 1 base; unmatched bases: 6. This CDR3 contains 14 residues. Germline CDR1 reads PRHDT; CDR2 reads FYEKMQ (reference sequence). The CDR3 DNA follows: TGTGCCAGCGCAGACAGGGGACTTAACTATGGCTACACCTTC. Its translation: CASADRGLNYGYTF. The full variable domain, rest sourced from reference TRBV13 and TRBJ1-2, is AAGVIQSPRHLIKEKRETATLKCYPIPRHDTVYWYQQGPGQDPQFLISFYEKMQSDKGSIPDRFSAQQFSDYHSELNMSSLELGDSALYFCASADRGLNYGYTFGSGTRLTVV.

This clonotype was found a few times. The chain couples TRBV27 to TRBJ1-5, with D uncertain. The ends were cut back, 3 bases at V and 6 bases at J, with 15 bases in the middle. Germline lookup yields CDR1 MNHEY and CDR2 SMNVEV (reference sequence). The CDR3 is made up of 15 amino acids. The DNA of the CDR3 is TGTGCCAGCAGTTTTGATCGTACCCTCGGTCAGCCCCAGCATTTT. Amino acids: CASSFDRTLGQPQHF.

This clonotype was picked up a small number of times. The V call is TRBV19, the J call TRBJ1-5; the D is unclear. The germline CDR1 and CDR2 sequences are LNHDA and SQIVND (reference sequence). V gave up 3 bases and J gave up 12 bases, with 15 bases separating them. This CDR3 spans 13 amino acids. Written as DNA, the CDR3 is TGTGCCAGTAGTATCGGATACTTTGGTTACCAGCATTTT. Translating gives CASSIGYFGYQHF.

This clonotype was detected only a few times. J is TRBJ2-1 and V is TRBV6-5; 8 bases match TRBD1. CDR3 length equals 15 residues. Germline lookup yields CDR1 MNHEY and CDR2 SVGAGI. V was pared by 1 base and J by 4 bases, with 3 bases of the junction left unmatched. CDR3 amino acids: CASSYFTGGYNEQFF. DNA for the CDR3: TGTGCCAGCAGTTACTTTACAGGGGGGTACAATGAGCAGTTCTTC.

The J gene is TRBJ2-1, the V gene TRBV12-3 or TRBV12-4, with D tentatively TRBD2 (6 bases). CDR3 length: 15 residues. V lost 6 bases to trimming and J lost 6 bases, with 18 bases between them. The CDR3 coding sequence is TGTGCCAGCAGCCGAACTGGAGGGACCGGCAATGAGCAGTTCTTC. This translates into CASSRTGGTGNEQFF.

The genes are TRBV12-3 or TRBV12-4 and TRBJ2-4, with 10 bases aligning to TRBD1. V dropped 3 bases and J dropped 7; count of bases not matched to a gene: 9. The length of the CDR3 is 16 residues. The CDR3 bases are TGTGCCAGCAGTTTTCTCGGGACAGGGGAATGGAACATTCAGTACTTC. Its protein product is CASSFLGTGEWNIQYF.

This clonotype was seen a handful of times. V is TRBV5-4 and J is TRBJ2-3; a possible D gene is TRBD1 (6 bases). The CDR3 is 14 residues long. Between the trimmed V and J ends, which lost 4 bases and 5 bases, there was a span of 14 bases. The germline gives CDR1 SGHNT, CDR2 YYREEE (reference sequence). CDR3 DNA sequence: TGTGCCAGCAGCCAAACCAAAGGGGGAGATACGCAGTATTTT. Amino acid sequence: CASSQTKGGDTQYF.

A few counts support this clonotype. The V and J genes are TRBV5-1 and TRBJ1-1; perhaps TRBD1 as D (5 bases). Looked up from germline, CDR1 is SGHRS and CDR2 is YFSETQ. V lost 6 bases and J 3 bases, leaving 12 bases between the germline ends. The CDR3 loop spans 13 amino acids. In nucleotides, the CDR3 is TGCGCCAGCACCCTGATAGGGGACACTGAAGCTTTCTTT. Translated, it gives CASTLIGDTEAFF. The whole variable domain, remainder taken from reference TRBV5-1 and TRBJ1-1, is KAGVTQTPRYLIKTRGQQVTLSCSPISGHRSVSWYQQTPGQGLQFLFEYFSETQRNKGNFPGRFSGRQFSNSRSEMNVSTLELGDSALYLCASTLIGDTEAFFGQGTRLTVV.

Only a few counts were recorded for this clonotype. The chain joins TRBV7-2 to TRBJ2-2; no reliable D call. In germline, CDR1 is SGHTA, CDR2 FQGNSA. V was cut by 3 bases and J by 7 bases, with 12 bases left in between. The CDR3 runs 14 residues. In DNA, the CDR3 is TGTGCCAGCAGCTTCTTTAGGGAACACGGGGAGCTGTTTTTT. Translating gives CASSFFREHGELFF. The complete variable domain, with remaining parts taken from reference TRBV7-2 and TRBJ2-2, reads GAGVSQSPSNKVTEKGKDVELRCDPISGHTALYWYRQSLGQGLEFLIYFQGNSAPDKSGLPSDRFSAERTGGSVSTLTIQRTQQEDSAVYLCASSFFREHGELFFGEGSRLTVL.